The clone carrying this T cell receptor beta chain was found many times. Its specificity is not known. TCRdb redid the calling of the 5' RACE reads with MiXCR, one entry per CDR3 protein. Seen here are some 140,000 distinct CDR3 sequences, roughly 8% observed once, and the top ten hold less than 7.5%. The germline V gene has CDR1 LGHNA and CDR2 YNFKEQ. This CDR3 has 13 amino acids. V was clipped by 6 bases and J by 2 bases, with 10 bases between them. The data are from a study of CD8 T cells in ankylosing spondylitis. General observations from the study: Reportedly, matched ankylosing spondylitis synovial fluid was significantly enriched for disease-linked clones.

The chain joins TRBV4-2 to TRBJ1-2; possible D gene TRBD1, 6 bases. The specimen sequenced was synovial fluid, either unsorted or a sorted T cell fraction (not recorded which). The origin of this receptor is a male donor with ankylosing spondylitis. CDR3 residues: CASSLTGNYGYTF. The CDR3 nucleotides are TGTGCCAGCAGTTTAACAGGGAACTATGGCTACACCTTC.